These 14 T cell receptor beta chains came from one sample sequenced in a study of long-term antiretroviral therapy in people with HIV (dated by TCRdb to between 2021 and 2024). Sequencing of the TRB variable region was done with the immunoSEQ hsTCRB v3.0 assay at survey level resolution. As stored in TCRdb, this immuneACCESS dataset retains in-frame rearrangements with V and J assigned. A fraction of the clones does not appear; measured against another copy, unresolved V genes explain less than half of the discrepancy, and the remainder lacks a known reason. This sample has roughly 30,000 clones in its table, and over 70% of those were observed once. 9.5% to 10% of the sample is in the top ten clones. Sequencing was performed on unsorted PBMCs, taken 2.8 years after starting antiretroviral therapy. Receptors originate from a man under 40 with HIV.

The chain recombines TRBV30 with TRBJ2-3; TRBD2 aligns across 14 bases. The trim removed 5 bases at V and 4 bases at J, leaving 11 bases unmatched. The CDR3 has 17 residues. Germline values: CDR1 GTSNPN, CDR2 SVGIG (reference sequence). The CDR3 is CAWETRLAGGSSDTQYF. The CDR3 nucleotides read TGTGCCTGGGAAACCCGACTAGCGGGAGGGAGTTCAGATACGCAGTATTTT.

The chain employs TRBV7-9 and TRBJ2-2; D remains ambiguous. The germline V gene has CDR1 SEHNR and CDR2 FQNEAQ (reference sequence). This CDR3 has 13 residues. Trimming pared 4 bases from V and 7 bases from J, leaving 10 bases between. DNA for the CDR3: TGTGCCAGCAGCTCCACCGGGCGCGGGGAGCTGTTTTTT. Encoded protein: CASSSTGRGELFF.

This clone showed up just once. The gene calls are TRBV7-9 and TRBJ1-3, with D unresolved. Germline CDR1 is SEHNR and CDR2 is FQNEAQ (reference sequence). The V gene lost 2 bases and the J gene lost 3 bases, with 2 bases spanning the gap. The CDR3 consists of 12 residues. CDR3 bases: TGTGCCAGCAGCTTACTTGGAAACACCATATATTTT. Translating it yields CASSLLGNTIYF.

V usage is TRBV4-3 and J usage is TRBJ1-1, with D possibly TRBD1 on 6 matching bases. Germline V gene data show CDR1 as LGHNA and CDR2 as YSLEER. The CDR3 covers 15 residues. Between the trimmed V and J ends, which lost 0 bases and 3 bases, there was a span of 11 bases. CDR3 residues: CASSQDGGLYTEAFF. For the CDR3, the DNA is TGCGCCAGCAGCCAAGATGGGGGGCTGTACACTGAAGCTTTCTTT.

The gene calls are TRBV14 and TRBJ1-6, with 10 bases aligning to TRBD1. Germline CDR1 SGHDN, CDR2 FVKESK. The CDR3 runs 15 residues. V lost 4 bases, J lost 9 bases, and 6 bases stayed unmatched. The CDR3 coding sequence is TGTGCCAGCAGCCGAGGGACAGGGGTAGGTTCACCCCTCCACTTT. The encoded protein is CASSRGTGVGSPLHF.

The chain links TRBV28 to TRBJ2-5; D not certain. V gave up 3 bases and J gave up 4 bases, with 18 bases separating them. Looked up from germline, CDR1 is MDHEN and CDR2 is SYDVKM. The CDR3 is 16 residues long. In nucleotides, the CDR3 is TGTGCCAGCAGTTTTGGATACCGAGACATACGAGAGACCCAGTACTTC. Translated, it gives CASSFGYRDIRETQYF.

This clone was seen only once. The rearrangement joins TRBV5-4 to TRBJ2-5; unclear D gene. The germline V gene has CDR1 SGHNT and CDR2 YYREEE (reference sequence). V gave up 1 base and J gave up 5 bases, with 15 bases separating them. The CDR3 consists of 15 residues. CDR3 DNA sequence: TGTGCCAGCAGCTTGTCAACAGTTGTCGGGGAGACCCAGTACTTC. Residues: CASSLSTVVGETQYF.

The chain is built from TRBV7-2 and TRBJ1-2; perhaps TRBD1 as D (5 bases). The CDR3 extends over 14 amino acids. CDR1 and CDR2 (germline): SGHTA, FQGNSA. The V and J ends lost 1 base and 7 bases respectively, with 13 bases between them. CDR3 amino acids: CASSLVIGGGGYTF. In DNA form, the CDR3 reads TGTGCCAGCAGCTTAGTAATCGGCGGGGGTGGCTACACCTTC.

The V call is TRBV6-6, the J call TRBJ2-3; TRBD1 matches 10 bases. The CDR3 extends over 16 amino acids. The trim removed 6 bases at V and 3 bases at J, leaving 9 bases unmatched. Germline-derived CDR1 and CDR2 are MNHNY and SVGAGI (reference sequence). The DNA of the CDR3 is TGTGCCAGCAGCATATCGGGACAGGGGAGGACAGATACGCAGTATTTT. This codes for CASSISGQGRTDTQYF.

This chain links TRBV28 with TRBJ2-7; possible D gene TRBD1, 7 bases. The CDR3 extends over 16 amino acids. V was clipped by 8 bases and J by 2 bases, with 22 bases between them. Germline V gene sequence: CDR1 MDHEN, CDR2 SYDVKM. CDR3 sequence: CASAPQGGRVPYEQYF. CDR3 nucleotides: TGTGCCAGCGCACCTCAGGGGGGTAGAGTACCCTACGAGCAGTACTTC.

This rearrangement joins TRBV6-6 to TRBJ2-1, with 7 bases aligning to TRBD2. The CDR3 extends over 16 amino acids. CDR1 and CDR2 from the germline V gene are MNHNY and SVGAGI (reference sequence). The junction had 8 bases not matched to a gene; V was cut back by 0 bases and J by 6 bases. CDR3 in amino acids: CASSYSASGALNEQFF. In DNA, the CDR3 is TGTGCCAGCAGTTACTCGGCCAGCGGGGCCCTCAATGAGCAGTTCTTC.

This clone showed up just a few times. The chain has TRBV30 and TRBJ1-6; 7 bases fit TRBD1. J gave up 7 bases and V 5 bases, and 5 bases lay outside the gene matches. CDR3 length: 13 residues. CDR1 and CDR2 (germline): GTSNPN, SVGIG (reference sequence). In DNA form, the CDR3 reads TGTGCCTGGTGGGACAGCCACAATTCACCCCTCCACTTT. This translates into CAWWDSHNSPLHF.

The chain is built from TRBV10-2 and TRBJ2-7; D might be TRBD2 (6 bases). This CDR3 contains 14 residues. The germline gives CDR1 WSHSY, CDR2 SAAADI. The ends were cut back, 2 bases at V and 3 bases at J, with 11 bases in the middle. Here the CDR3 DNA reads TGCGCCAGCAGTGAGGTAGCGGACCGCTACGAGCAGTACTTC. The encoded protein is CASSEVADRYEQYF.

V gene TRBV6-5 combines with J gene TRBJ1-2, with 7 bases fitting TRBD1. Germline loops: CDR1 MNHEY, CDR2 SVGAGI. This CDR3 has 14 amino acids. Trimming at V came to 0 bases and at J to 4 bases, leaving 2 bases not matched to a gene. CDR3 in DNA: TGTGCCAGCAGTTACTCCCGGGACAGCTATGGCTACACCTTC. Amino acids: CASSYSRDSYGYTF.